This passage covers 7 T cell receptor beta chains from one sample sequenced in a study of OX40 agonist ivuxolimab in advanced cancers. The repertoire was sequenced with immunoSEQ multiplex PCR; TCRdb's copy has only in-frame clones and lacks some. Of roughly 110,000 clones listed, 75% to 95% were seen once; the top ten hold approximately 0.48%. The specimen was CD4+ or CD8+ T cells sorted from blood, collected in a trial of the OX40 agonist ivuxolimab. These TCRs come from an adult with an advanced solid tumor such as melanoma, head and neck, liver or kidney cancer.

The chain links TRBV5-5 to TRBJ1-2; D not certain. The CDR3 spans 13 residues. Germline CDR1 reads SGHKS; CDR2 reads YYEKEE (reference sequence). Trimming removed 0 bases from V and 11 bases from J, with 14 bases in between. The CDR3: CASSLVIESGYTF. The DNA for the CDR3 is TGTGCCAGCAGCTTGGTAATCGAATCCGGGTACACCTTC. Full variable domain (rest looked up from reference TRBV5-5 and TRBJ1-2): DAGVTQSPTHLIKTRGQQVTLRCSPISGHKSVSWYQQVLGQGPQFIFQYYEKEERGRGNFPDRFSARQFPNYSSELNVNALLLGDSALYLCASSLVIESGYTFGSGTRLTVV.

The CDR3 is CASRKTGSTDTQYF. CDR3 DNA sequence: TGTGCCAGCAGGAAGACAGGTAGCACAGATACGCAGTATTTT. The chain combines TRBV6-1 with TRBJ2-3, with a weak D call TRBD1 (6 bases). The CDR3 extends over 14 amino acids. Germline V gene lookup returns CDR1 MNHNS and CDR2 SASEGT. Trimming cost V 6 bases and J 0 bases, with 10 bases left between them.

The chain has TRBV28 and TRBJ1-1; D gene uncertain. Looked up from germline, CDR1 is MDHEN and CDR2 is SYDVKM. The CDR3 covers 13 residues. V gave up 6 bases and J gave up 7 bases, with 15 bases separating them. CDR3 protein: CASSSTRPFEAFF. CDR3 in DNA: TGTGCCAGCAGCTCTACAAGGCCCTTTGAAGCTTTCTTT.

Only a few counts were recorded for this clone. The V gene is TRBV7-9, the J gene TRBJ1-2, with a possible D match to TRBD1 (5 bases). The ends were cut back, 1 base at V and 0 bases at J, with 9 bases in the middle. CDR1 and CDR2 (germline): SEHNR, FQNEAQ (reference sequence). The CDR3 extends over 15 amino acids. Written as DNA, the CDR3 is TGTGCCAGCAGCTTAGGGGACGGAGCTAACTATGGCTACACCTTC. It specifies CASSLGDGANYGYTF.

J is TRBJ2-5 and V is TRBV28; 8 bases align to TRBD2. In germline, CDR1 is MDHEN, CDR2 SYDVKM. The CDR3 consists of 15 residues. The ends lost 6 bases at V and 3 bases at J; junction bases unmatched: 9. The CDR3 sequence: CASSQQGTREETQYF. The CDR3 coding sequence is TGTGCCAGCAGCCAACAAGGGACTAGGGAAGAGACCCAGTACTTC.

The chain links TRBV12-1 to TRBJ2-1. TRBV12-1 is marked as a pseudogene. The CDR3 sequence is 18 residues long. CDR3 sequence: CASSFQGSSLDIYNEQFF. Written as DNA, the CDR3 is TGTGCCAGCAGCTTTCAGGGCTCTAGCCTGGATATCTACAATGAGCAGTTCTTC.

The V gene is TRBV2, the J gene TRBJ1-5; D unclear. From germline, CDR1 is SNHLY and CDR2 FYNNEI. The CDR3 is made up of 15 amino acids. Trimming shortened V by 7 bases and J by 4 bases, and 17 bases separated the two germline ends. The CDR3 region is CASKFGVFGNQPQHF. The CDR3 nucleotides are TGTGCCAGCAAATTTGGGGTGTTTGGGAATCAGCCCCAGCATTTT.